The 32 T cell receptor beta chains below come from one sample, sequenced in a study of T cells in Graves' hyperthyroidism and ophthalmopathy (dated by TCRdb to about 2019). Library method: multiplex PCR. For sequencing, an Illumina HiSeq 2000 was employed. The TCR beta CDR3 regions were amplified from the RNA transcripts. A first-round RT-PCR of the TCR CDR3 used the HTBI primer set with the Qiagen OneStep RT-PCR kit. Clones were called with MiXCR by TCRdb after fastp trimmed the public reads at Q25, and only in-frame beta chains were retained. Each record represents a unique CDR3 protein, reported with the most common genes and DNA among its rows. This sample comprises about half a million distinct CDR3 sequences, about 20% of them detected only once. The ten biggest clones cover approximately 49% of the sample. Sequenced material: blood. The receptors were gathered from a woman between 70 and 85 years old with Graves' ophthalmopathy.

This clonotype has only a few counts. This rearrangement joins TRBV11-3 to TRBJ2-7; 7 positions match TRBD2. V trimming: 5 bases; J trimming: 0 bases; junction bases outside the gene matches: 4. The CDR3 is 14 amino acids. Germline V CDR1 and CDR2: SGHNT, YENEEA. CDR3 protein: CASSPTSASYEQYF. The CDR3 region has the DNA TGTGCCAGCAGCCCAACTAGCGCCTCCTACGAGCAGTACTTC.

The rearrangement links TRBV5-1 to TRBJ2-3, with TRBD2 as a possible D gene (5 bases). Germline lookup yields CDR1 SGHRS and CDR2 YFSETQ. The V end was cut by 0 bases, the J end by 2 bases, with 16 bases between. The CDR3 is 17 residues long. The CDR3 loop reads CASSLDVGGSYTDTQYF. For the CDR3, the DNA is TGCGCCAGCAGCTTGGATGTTGGCGGGTCCTACACAGATACGCAGTATTTT.

V gene TRBV12-3 or TRBV12-4 combines with J gene TRBJ2-1; D gene unclear. This CDR3 has 17 residues. Trimming took 0 bases from V and 1 from J, leaving 13 bases between them. CDR3 DNA sequence: TGTGCCAGCAGTTTAGCGGTCCTACCGGCGTCCTACAATGAGCAGTTCTTC. Translation: CASSLAVLPASYNEQFF.

As to this clonotype: Just one base apart from a much larger clone, this may be a read error. The chain couples TRBV14 to TRBJ2-1; D call uncertain. Germline CDR1 is SGHDN and CDR2 is FVKESK. This CDR3 spans 16 amino acids. The chain's CDR3 is CASSPQPFSSFNEQFF. CDR3 coding DNA: TGTGCCAGCAGTCCTCAGCCGTTTAGCTCCTTCAATGAGCAGTTCTTC.

The chain employs TRBV5-1 and TRBJ1-1; D might be TRBD1 (5 bases). Germline V gene sequence: CDR1 SGHRS, CDR2 YFSETQ. V was cut by 4 bases and J by 8 bases, with 15 bases left in between. The CDR3 is 13 residues long. The CDR3 sequence: CASSPSIGAEAFF. As DNA, the CDR3 is TGCGCCAGCAGCCCCTCAATCGGGGCGGAAGCTTTCTTT.

The CDR3 loop is CASSPHRGPFNEQFF. CDR3 DNA sequence: TGTGCCAGCAGTCCCCACAGGGGGCCATTCAATGAGCAGTTCTTC. This chain links TRBV6-1 with TRBJ2-1, with TRBD1 identical over 9 bases. The CDR3 runs 15 residues. The germline V gene encodes CDR1 MNHNS and CDR2 SASEGT. J gave up 6 bases and V 5 bases, and 8 bases lay outside the gene matches.

The rearrangement links TRBV12-3 or TRBV12-4 to TRBJ1-1; weak D call: TRBD1 (5 bases). With 3 bases removed from V and 6 bases from J, the gap between germline ends came to 11 bases. The CDR3 covers 13 residues. CDR3 amino acids: CASSLGVRAEAFF. CDR3 DNA: TGTGCCAGCAGTTTGGGGGTACGCGCTGAAGCTTTCTTT.

The chain recombines TRBV24-1 with TRBJ2-7; TRBD1 matches 10 bases. V shed 5 bases, J shed 6 bases, and the junction held 12 bases outside the gene matches. This CDR3 comprises 16 residues. CDR1 and CDR2 from the germline V gene are KGHDR and SFDVKD. The CDR3 loop reads CATSGVPGQGTLEQYF. The DNA for the CDR3 is TGTGCCACCAGTGGCGTCCCGGGACAGGGGACTCTCGAGCAGTACTTC.

This clonotype came up many times. The V gene is TRBV7-2, the J gene TRBJ2-2, with D uncertain. This CDR3 contains 13 residues. Germline V lookup: CDR1 SGHTA, CDR2 FQGNSA. The V end was cut by 5 bases, the J end by 7 bases, with 11 bases between. Written as DNA, the CDR3 is TGTGCCAGCAGCGTCAATAGTATCGGGGAGCTGTTTTTT. Translated, it gives CASSVNSIGELFF.

The gene calls are TRBV27 and TRBJ2-4, with 8 bases that match TRBD1. CDR1 is MNHEY, CDR2 SMNVEV, per germline (reference sequence). V dropped 3 bases and J dropped 2; count of bases not matched to a gene: 9. This CDR3 contains 17 residues. CDR3 nucleotides: TGTGCCAGCAGTTTTGGAGCCGCAGGGGGCCCCAAAAACATTCAGTACTTC. This translates into CASSFGAAGGPKNIQYF.

As regards this clonotype: The junction departs from the called germline gene at one end, perhaps through a read error. CDR3 in amino acids: CASSRRDYPYEQYF. In nucleotides, the CDR3 is TGTGCCAGCTCACGTCGGGACTACCCCTACGAGCAGTACTTC. The chain employs TRBV5-1 and TRBJ2-7; 7 bases match TRBD2. The CDR3 extends over 14 amino acids. CDR1 SGHRS and CDR2 YFSETQ come from the germline V gene.

This sequence joins TRBV20-1 and TRBJ1-2; TRBD1 might be the D (6 bases). The CDR3 runs 13 residues. Trimming took off 6 bases at V and 5 bases at J, with 16 bases between the two ends. Looked up from germline, CDR1 is DFQATT and CDR2 is SNEGSKA (reference sequence). In nucleotides, the CDR3 is TGCAGTGCCCGGCCAGGGGTCGGGTATGGCTACACCTTC. Protein sequence: CSARPGVGYGYTF.

The table lists this clonotype with many counts. V and J are TRBV28 and TRBJ2-1, with TRBD2 matching over 9 bases. Germline V gene lookup returns CDR1 MDHEN and CDR2 SYDVKM. CDR3 length: 15 residues. V shed 5 bases and J 8 bases; nucleotides not matched to a gene: 10. The CDR3 loop is CASSTPGTSIHEQFF. The CDR3 DNA follows: TGTGCCAGCAGTACCCCCGGGACTAGCATACATGAGCAGTTCTTC.

This clonotype came up many times. The chain has TRBV6-2 or TRBV6-3 and TRBJ2-7, with TRBD2 as a possible D gene (5 bases). Trimming cost V 4 bases and J 2 bases, with 15 bases left between them. The CDR3 extends over 15 amino acids. CDR1 MNHEY and CDR2 SVGEGT come from the germline V gene. The CDR3 nucleotides read TGTGCCAGCAGTTCTCCGGGATACCGGCCCTACGAGCAGTACTTC. Translated, it gives CASSSPGYRPYEQYF.

CDR3 in amino acids: CASQEVGGTSEQFF. The CDR3 bases are TGCGCCAGCCAAGAGGTAGGTGGAACGAGTGAGCAGTTCTTC. The chain carries TRBV4-3 and TRBJ2-1; D call uncertain. Per the germline V gene, CDR1 is LGHNA and CDR2 is YSLEER. V was shortened by 8 bases and J by 9 bases, with 20 bases between the two germline ends. The CDR3 has 14 amino acids.

The chain links TRBV7-9 to TRBJ2-3; 8 bases fit TRBD1. The junction had 8 bases not matched to a gene; V was cut back by 7 bases and J by 2 bases. This CDR3 is built from 15 residues. CDR1 and CDR2 (germline): SEHNR, FQNEAQ (reference sequence). CDR3 bases: TGTGCCAGCATAATTCAGGGGGCGCCCACAGATACGCAGTATTTT. Residues: CASIIQGAPTDTQYF.

The sample holds one count of this clonotype. V gene TRBV9 combines with J gene TRBJ1-1; 8 positions match TRBD1. This CDR3 is built from 13 residues. Germline V gene data show CDR1 as SGDLS and CDR2 as YYNGEE. Trimming cost V 0 bases and J 5 bases; bases outside gene matches: 0. The CDR3 sequence is CASSVGTGTEAFF. The CDR3 DNA follows: TGTGCCAGCAGCGTAGGGACAGGGACTGAAGCTTTCTTT. Full variable domain (missing parts from reference TRBV9 and TRBJ1-1): DSGVTQTPKHLITATGQRVTLRCSPRSGDLSVYWYQQSLDQGLQFLIQYYNGEERAKGNILERFSAQQFPDLHSELNLSSLELGDSALYFCASSVGTGTEAFFGQGTRLTVV.

The chain carries TRBV20-1 and TRBJ2-7; D is perhaps TRBD2 (6 bases). Germline V gives CDR1 DFQATT, CDR2 SNEGSKA (reference sequence). The V gene lost 3 bases and the J gene lost 2 bases, with 11 bases spanning the gap. CDR3 size: 13 residues. CDR3 residues: CSASSGTPYEQYF. The CDR3 nucleotides are TGCAGTGCTAGTAGCGGAACCCCCTACGAGCAGTACTTC.

The rearrangement joins TRBV2 to TRBJ2-3, with D possibly being TRBD2 (6 bases). Looked up from germline, CDR1 is SNHLY and CDR2 is FYNNEI. V lost 6 bases, J lost 6 bases, and 19 bases lay in between. This CDR3 has 15 amino acids. For the CDR3, the DNA is TGTGCCAGCAGAAGGCCTAGCGAGTTCGGGGATACGCAGTATTTT. Its translation is CASRRPSEFGDTQYF.

Details on this clonotype: The junction shows a germline mismatch at one end, possibly a read error. V usage is TRBV6-1 and J usage is TRBJ1-5; TRBD1 matches at 10 bases. The germline gives CDR1 MNHNS, CDR2 SASEGT. This CDR3 region has 11 residues. In nucleotides, the CDR3 is TGCGGGACAGGGGTAGGGCAGCCCCAGCATTTT. Translation gives CGTGVGQPQHF.

As for this clonotype: The junction departs from germline at one end; a sequencing error may be responsible. The J gene is TRBJ1-5, the V gene TRBV9; the D is unclear. Germline values: CDR1 SGDLS, CDR2 YYNGEE. The CDR3 sequence is 13 residues long. The CDR3 DNA sequence: TGTGCCAGCGGCGTAGAGGGCGTTCAGCCCCAGCATTTT. Protein sequence: CASGVEGVQPQHF.

The table lists this clonotype with a few counts. The gene calls are TRBV20-1 and TRBJ2-1, with 9 positions matching TRBD1. CDR3 length: 15 amino acids. The germline V gene has CDR1 DFQATT and CDR2 SNEGSKA (reference sequence). V lost 5 bases, J lost 5 bases, and 10 bases stayed unmatched. CDR3 loop: CSAAPGTGNHNEQFF. The DNA of the CDR3 is TGCAGTGCTGCCCCCGGGACAGGGAATCACAATGAGCAGTTCTTC.

In this sample, this clonotype turned up a few times. The chain recombines TRBV30 with TRBJ2-1; TRBD1 matches at 10 bases. CDR3 size: 15 residues. In germline, CDR1 is GTSNPN, CDR2 SVGIG (reference sequence). V shed 1 base, J shed 5 bases, and the junction held 5 bases outside the gene matches. The CDR3 coding sequence is TGTGCCTGGAGTGGACTGGGACAGGGGAACAATGAGCAGTTCTTC. Residues: CAWSGLGQGNNEQFF. The full variable domain, completed using reference TRBV30 and TRBJ2-1, is SQTIHQWPATLVQPVGSPLSLECTVEGTSNPNLYWYRQAAGRGLQLLFYSVGIGQISSEVPQNLSASRPQDRQFILSSKKLLLSDSGFYLCAWSGLGQGNNEQFFGPGTRLTVL.

This clonotype appeared many times. The V call is TRBV29-1, the J call TRBJ1-2; 7 bases agree with TRBD1. The ends lost 0 bases at V and 5 bases at J; junction bases unmatched: 6. CDR1 SQVTM and CDR2 ANQGSEA come from the germline V gene. The CDR3 has 14 residues. The CDR3 nucleotides read TGCAGCGTTGAAGATCGGCCAGGGGGTTATGGCTACACCTTC. Protein: CSVEDRPGGYGYTF.

The chain carries TRBV6-5 and TRBJ1-1, with D unclear. Looked up from germline, CDR1 is MNHEY and CDR2 is SVGAGI. V dropped 1 base and J dropped 0 bases, with 6 bases sitting between them. CDR3 size: 14 residues. The CDR3 DNA follows: TGTGCCAGCAGTTACTTTAACATGAACACTGAAGCTTTCTTT. Encoded protein: CASSYFNMNTEAFF.

The chain is built from TRBV9 and TRBJ1-1; 9 nucleotides line up with TRBD1. CDR1 SGDLS and CDR2 YYNGEE come from the germline V gene. V lost 3 bases to trimming and J lost 1 base; unmatched junction nucleotides: 7. This CDR3 has 16 amino acids. CDR3 DNA sequence: TGTGCCAGCAGCGGGGGCTTGGGACAGGGGAACACTGAAGCTTTCTTT. Translated: CASSGGLGQGNTEAFF.

V usage is TRBV12-3 or TRBV12-4 and J usage is TRBJ1-2, with unresolved D. With 5 bases removed from V and 8 bases from J, the gap between germline ends came to 15 bases. The CDR3 runs to 13 residues. CDR3 nucleotides: TGTGCCAGCAGTCGTCGGAGGGCACGGGGCTACACCTTC. This codes for CASSRRRARGYTF.

A few counts support this clonotype. This rearrangement joins TRBV19 to TRBJ2-7; 10 bases line up with TRBD1. Trimming at V came to 5 bases and at J to 2 bases, leaving 0 bases not matched to a gene. The CDR3 is 13 residues long. Per the germline V gene, CDR1 is LNHDA and CDR2 is SQIVND (reference sequence). CDR3 in amino acids: CASSGTGAYEQYF. CDR3 nucleotides: TGTGCCAGTAGTGGGACAGGGGCCTACGAGCAGTACTTC.

This clonotype was counted a few times. V gene TRBV29-1 combines with J gene TRBJ2-1; D is tentatively TRBD1 or TRBD2 (7 bases each). Germline V gene lookup returns CDR1 SQVTM and CDR2 ANQGSEA. This CDR3 contains 11 residues. CDR3 sequence (DNA): TGCACAGGGGGGGGGGGCAATGAGCAGTTCTTC. Protein: CTGGGGNEQFF.

This clonotype was detected ten times or more. This sequence joins TRBV20-1 and TRBJ2-3; 13 bases fit TRBD2. Germline lookup yields CDR1 DFQATT and CDR2 SNEGSKA (reference sequence). V shed 0 bases and J 7 bases; nucleotides not matched to a gene: 4. The CDR3 covers 15 residues. This chain's CDR3 is CSARDGLAGVNTQYF. The CDR3 region has the DNA TGCAGTGCTAGAGATGGACTAGCGGGAGTAAATACGCAGTATTTT.

The rearrangement links TRBV30 to TRBJ2-3; D perhaps matches TRBD2 (5 bases). Germline V gives CDR1 GTSNPN, CDR2 SVGIG (reference sequence). V dropped 0 bases and J dropped 4 bases, with 20 bases sitting between them. The CDR3 totals 17 residues. This CDR3 reads CAWSVPRAGVGSDTQYF. CDR3 nucleotide sequence: TGTGCCTGGAGTGTACCGAGAGCCGGGGTAGGCTCAGATACGCAGTATTTT.

This clonotype was recorded a few times. The CDR3 region has the DNA TGCGCCAGCAGCTTGGCGGGTTTCGAGAGGGCCTACTACAATGAGCAGTTCTTC. Protein: CASSLAGFERAYYNEQFF. The chain couples TRBV5-1 to TRBJ2-1, with a tentative D call TRBD2 (5 bases). The germline V gene encodes CDR1 SGHRS and CDR2 YFSETQ. V was shortened by 0 bases and J by 3 bases, with 19 bases between the two germline ends. The CDR3 has 18 residues.